This T cell receptor (beta chain) was observed in a study of T-cell reconstitution after alpha-beta-depleted transplantation in children. The sample holds a few counts of this clonotype. Antigen specificity is unknown. A much larger clone lies one base from this, so it may be a read error. As it was prepared, the TCRbeta library received unique molecular identifiers. Each CDR3 protein is one row after TCRdb ran MiXCR on the PCR reads. This table has about 70,000 distinct CDR3 sequences, around 9.9% appearing once. Broader study findings: Diversity and T-cell counts at one year after transplant derived mostly from new T cells. Elevated TCRbeta diversity at day 60 was traced, in some patients, to surviving recipient T cells and thymic progenitors.

The germline V gene has CDR1 SGHTA and CDR2 FQGNSA. The CDR3 loop spans 14 amino acids. Sequences were derived from PBMCs, sampled before TCRalphabeta/CD19-depleted stem cell transplant. This clonotype was sampled from a boy younger than 18 with acute myeloid leukemia, due to receive a stem cell transplant. The rearrangement uses TRBV7-2 and TRBJ1-1; no reliable D call. The CDR3 DNA reads as TGTGCCAACAGCTTGGTTCTCAGGAACACTGAAGCTTTCTTT. It specifies CANSLVLRNTEAFF.